This TCR beta chain was captured in a study of graft-versus-host responses after intestinal transplantation. Overall study findings and caveats: Among recipient marrow samples, GvH clones were found; some appeared first in ileum or blood. Allografts of patients with graft-donor T cell macrochimerism showed high graft-versus-host to host-versus-graft clone ratios.

Notes on this clone: What it binds is not known.

Germline V gene lookup returns CDR1 SGHNT and CDR2 YYREEE (reference sequence). The CDR3 totals 15 residues. The germline V and J ends were trimmed by 2 bases and 5 bases, with 14 bases remaining between them. Sequencing used immunoSEQ multiplex PCR; TCRdb keeps in-frame clones, though not all of them. Of some 120,000 clones listed, about nine tenths are singletons. The TCR sequence derives from a human donor who received an intestinal transplant. The V gene is TRBV5-4, the J gene TRBJ2-1, with TRBD2 as a possible D gene (6 bases). Sequenced material: unstimulated CD4+ T cells sorted from spleen or lymph node cells, taken before intestinal transplant. The CDR3 DNA is TGTGCCAGCAGCTTACCGGGACTGGGAAACAATGAGCAGTTCTTC. It encodes CASSLPGLGNNEQFF.